The 25 T cell receptor beta chains given below trace back to one sample, sequenced in a study of T-cell reconstitution after alpha-beta-depleted transplantation in children. For TCRbeta, the library was prepared with unique molecular identifiers. TCRdb re-called the PCR reads with MiXCR, one entry per CDR3 protein. The sample holds around 360,000 distinct CDR3 sequences, around 10% seen once. Sequenced material: PBMCs from the stem cell graft donor, taken from the stem cell graft. These receptors were obtained from a human donor who donated a stem cell graft to a child with acute lymphoblastic leukemia.

The chain joins TRBV3-1 to TRBJ1-5; D gene ambiguous. Germline CDR1 reads LGHDT; CDR2 reads YNNKEL (reference sequence). The CDR3 length is 12 residues. Trimming shortened V by 3 bases and J by 9 bases, and 9 bases separated the two germline ends. CDR3 residues: CASSHLLGPQHF. As DNA, the CDR3 is TGTGCCAGCAGCCACCTATTGGGGCCCCAGCATTTT.

This clonotype was seen a few times. This rearrangement joins TRBV12-3 or TRBV12-4 to TRBJ2-7, with D perhaps TRBD2 (5 bases). CDR3 length: 15 residues. V dropped 3 bases and J dropped 2 bases, with 14 bases sitting between them. CDR3 sequence reads: CASSFGWEKAYEQYF. The CDR3 coding sequence is TGTGCCAGCAGTTTCGGTTGGGAGAAGGCCTACGAGCAGTACTTC.

This clonotype came up a few times. The CDR3 spells CATNLQIGSGNTIYF. For the CDR3, the DNA is TGTGCCACCAACCTACAGATCGGCTCTGGAAACACCATATATTTT. The rearrangement links TRBV15 to TRBJ1-3; D unclear. The CDR3 contains 15 residues. Trimming left V 7 bases short and J 0 bases short, with 13 bases between. From germline, CDR1 is LNHNV and CDR2 YYDKDF (reference sequence).

The CDR3: CASSTTTGSGNTIYF. DNA for the CDR3: TGTGCCAGCAGTACAACGACAGGCTCTGGAAACACCATATATTTT. This chain uses TRBV6-1 with TRBJ1-3; weak D call: TRBD1 (6 bases). V gave up 5 bases and J gave up 0 bases, with 11 bases separating them. CDR3 length: 15 amino acids. The germline gives CDR1 MNHNS, CDR2 SASEGT.

This clonotype occurred a few times. The CDR3 reads CASSDIGNGPEAFF. The CDR3 region has the DNA TGTGCCAGCAGTGACATAGGCAATGGCCCTGAAGCTTTCTTT. V is TRBV6-4 and J is TRBJ1-1, with D hard to call. V lost 2 bases, J lost 6 bases, and 13 bases lay in between. CDR3 length: 14 amino acids. Germline loops: CDR1 MRHNA, CDR2 SNTAGT.

This clonotype has just a few counts. V usage is TRBV12-3 or TRBV12-4 and J usage is TRBJ1-1; D uncertain. The CDR3 loop spans 14 amino acids. The V end lost 2 bases, the J end lost 0 bases, and 7 bases lay between the germline ends. CDR3 coding DNA: TGTGCCAGCAGTTTAACCAGTATGAACACTGAAGCTTTCTTT. It codes for CASSLTSMNTEAFF.

This clonotype was observed a handful of times. The gene calls are TRBV5-1 and TRBJ2-2, with TRBD2 matching over 10 bases. The CDR3 runs 15 residues. Unmatched junction bases numbered 10, after V lost 7 bases and J lost 7 bases. CDR1 and CDR2 from the germline V gene are SGHRS and YFSETQ. The CDR3: CASRKASGSGGELFF. The CDR3 region has the DNA TGCGCCAGCCGGAAGGCTAGCGGGAGTGGCGGGGAGCTGTTTTTT.

The table lists this clonotype with a few counts. The rearrangement uses TRBV4-1 and TRBJ1-1; 7 bases are shared with TRBD1. The CDR3 totals 14 residues. Germline CDR1 and CDR2: MGHRA and YSYEKL. With V trimmed by 2 bases and J by 11 bases, 11 bases remained unmatched. The CDR3 DNA sequence: TGCGCCAGCAGCCAACCCGGGACAGTTCGTGGGGCTTTCTTT. Amino acid sequence: CASSQPGTVRGAFF.

This chain links TRBV6-5 with TRBJ1-2; TRBD1 might be the D (6 bases). The ends were cut back, 4 bases at V and 4 bases at J, with 13 bases in the middle. The germline V gene encodes CDR1 MNHEY and CDR2 SVGAGI. The CDR3 contains 14 residues. CDR3 loop: CASSLGRQAYGYTF. The CDR3 nucleotides read TGTGCCAGCAGTTTGGGTCGACAGGCCTATGGCTACACCTTC.

This clonotype has just a few counts. CDR3 sequence (DNA): TGCGCCAGCAGCTTTTCTAGTGGACTAGCGGGAGCGGACGAGCAGTACTTC. It codes for CASSFSSGLAGADEQYF. This rearrangement joins TRBV5-1 to TRBJ2-7, with 13 bases identical to TRBD2. This CDR3 contains 17 residues. After removal of 2 bases from V and 5 bases from J, the junction contained 10 bases not matched to a gene. CDR1 and CDR2 (germline): SGHRS, YFSETQ.

This clonotype appeared a few times. This sequence joins TRBV20-1 and TRBJ2-7; either TRBD1 or TRBD2 may supply D (5 bases each). This CDR3 has 15 residues. The V gene's germline CDR1 is DFQATT and CDR2 SNEGSKA (reference sequence). V lost 0 bases and J 3 bases, leaving 15 bases between the germline ends. CDR3: CSARDPTGPYYEQYF. The CDR3 coding sequence is TGCAGTGCTAGAGACCCAACGGGACCCTACTACGAGCAGTACTTC.

This clonotype was seen a few times. The V and J genes are TRBV7-2 and TRBJ2-5; D is undetermined. Germline V lookup: CDR1 SGHTA, CDR2 FQGNSA. The V gene lost 0 bases and the J gene lost 0 bases, with 2 bases spanning the gap. This CDR3 has 13 residues. This CDR3 reads CASSLAHQETQYF. In nucleotides, the CDR3 is TGTGCCAGCAGCTTAGCGCACCAAGAGACCCAGTACTTC.

A few counts support this clonotype. This chain links TRBV12-3 or TRBV12-4 with TRBJ2-1; a weak D match, TRBD2 (5 bases). The CDR3 has 13 amino acids. V was pared by 7 bases and J by 7 bases, with 14 bases between. The CDR3 spells CASTRGAVNEQFF. Here the CDR3 DNA reads TGTGCCAGCACCCGGGGAGCGGTTAATGAGCAGTTCTTC.

Only a few counts were recorded for this clonotype. This chain links TRBV15 with TRBJ2-5; 13 positions match TRBD2. The CDR3 covers 16 residues. Losses at the gene ends were 5 bases for V and 7 bases for J; bases not matched to a gene: 10. The germline V gene has CDR1 LNHNV and CDR2 YYDKDF (reference sequence). The chain's CDR3 is CATSPGLAGATGTQYF. DNA of the CDR3: TGTGCCACCAGCCCTGGACTAGCGGGAGCTACGGGGACCCAGTACTTC.

This clonotype was detected only a few times. The chain recombines TRBV5-5 with TRBJ1-2; TRBD1 is a possible D gene (5 bases). Trimming shortened V by 0 bases and J by 3 bases, and 21 bases separated the two germline ends. This CDR3 comprises 18 residues. CDR1 is SGHKS and CDR2 is YYEKEE in the germline V gene (reference sequence). The CDR3 DNA reads TGTGCCAGCAGCTTGGCCAACGTCATATGGGGCGCCGACTATGGCTACACCTTC. It is translated as CASSLANVIWGADYGYTF.

This clonotype showed up just a few times. V usage is TRBV5-1 and J usage is TRBJ2-1, with 11 bases identical to TRBD2. The CDR3 is 16 residues long. In germline, CDR1 is SGHRS, CDR2 YFSETQ. With 3 bases clipped from V and 3 bases from J, the junction kept 5 bases outside the gene matches. CDR3 region: CASSSGLAVFYNEQFF. The CDR3 DNA sequence: TGCGCCAGCAGCTCGGGACTAGCGGTCTTCTACAATGAGCAGTTCTTC.

This clonotype has just a few counts. This chain connects TRBV20-1 to TRBJ2-7; the D is unclear. Germline V gives CDR1 DFQATT, CDR2 SNEGSKA (reference sequence). The CDR3 has 12 residues. V was trimmed by 3 bases and J by 2 bases, leaving 8 bases between them. The chain's CDR3 is CSARARTYEQYF. As DNA, the CDR3 is TGCAGTGCTAGGGCCAGGACCTACGAGCAGTACTTC.

V is TRBV5-1 and J is TRBJ1-2; D is perhaps TRBD1 (6 bases). CDR3 length: 15 amino acids. Germline CDR1 and CDR2: SGHRS and YFSETQ. Between the trimmed V and J ends, which lost 4 bases and 4 bases, there was a span of 17 bases. DNA for the CDR3: TGCGCCAGCAGCACCCCGAACAGGGCTCCCTATGGCTACACCTTC. Translation: CASSTPNRAPYGYTF.

A few counts support this clonotype. The chain carries TRBV6-5 and TRBJ2-1; TRBD2 matches at 9 bases. CDR1 and CDR2 (germline): MNHEY, SVGAGI. V was clipped by 0 bases and J by 4 bases; unmatched bases: 4. The CDR3 has 16 residues. CDR3 region: CASSYSLAGLYNEQFF. For the CDR3, the DNA is TGTGCCAGCAGTTACTCTCTAGCGGGGCTATACAATGAGCAGTTCTTC.

Only one count was recorded for this clonotype. The V gene is TRBV7-3, the J gene TRBJ1-2, with 7 nucleotides matching TRBD1. The CDR3 length is 14 residues. CDR1 and CDR2 (germline): SGHTA, FQGTGA. V lost 5 bases to trimming and J lost 6 bases; unmatched junction nucleotides: 9. The CDR3 region has the DNA TGTGCCAGCAGCGTATACCCCGGGACAGATGGCTACACCTTC. Amino acid sequence: CASSVYPGTDGYTF.

This clonotype was seen a few times. The chain recombines TRBV7-9 with TRBJ2-3, with TRBD2 matching over 11 bases. With V trimmed by 5 bases and J by 2 bases, 9 bases remained unmatched. The CDR3 consists of 17 residues. Germline assignment: CDR1 SEHNR and CDR2 FQNEAQ (reference sequence). CDR3 coding DNA: TGTGCCAGCAGCGCCCGGACTAGCGGGCCCATCACAGATACGCAGTATTTT. Protein: CASSARTSGPITDTQYF.

This clonotype was seen repeatedly, ten times or more. The CDR3 nucleotides read TGTGCCAGCAGATATAGCCCCGGGGAGCTGTTTTTT. The encoded protein is CASRYSPGELFF. The chain is built from TRBV12-3 or TRBV12-4 and TRBJ2-2, with D unclear. There are 12 residues in the CDR3. Trimming shortened V by 6 bases and J by 6 bases, and 8 bases separated the two germline ends.

V is TRBV5-1 and J is TRBJ2-2; weak D call: TRBD1 (6 bases). With 4 bases removed from V and 6 bases from J, the gap between germline ends came to 19 bases. Germline V gives CDR1 SGHRS, CDR2 YFSETQ. CDR3 length: 16 residues. DNA for the CDR3: TGCGCCAGCAGCCTTGGACAGCTCCCCGGGTCCGGGGAGCTGTTTTTT. It yields the protein CASSLGQLPGSGELFF.

The V call is TRBV10-3, the J call TRBJ2-3; TRBD2 might be the D (5 bases). CDR1 and CDR2 from the germline V gene are ENHRY and SYGVKD. The CDR3 is 15 residues long. The V end lost 4 bases, the J end lost 6 bases, and 17 bases lay between the germline ends. CDR3 DNA sequence: TGTGCCATCAGTGGGGGAACTAGAACGGGTGATACGCAGTATTTT. Its protein product is CAISGGTRTGDTQYF.

This chain links TRBV5-1 with TRBJ2-1; D is ambiguous. CDR3 length equals 14 residues. Germline CDR1 reads SGHRS; CDR2 reads YFSETQ. Trimming cost V 3 bases and J 7 bases, with 14 bases left between them. The CDR3 here is CASSSASESNEQFF. The DNA for the CDR3 is TGCGCCAGCAGCTCGGCTTCGGAGTCGAATGAGCAGTTCTTC.